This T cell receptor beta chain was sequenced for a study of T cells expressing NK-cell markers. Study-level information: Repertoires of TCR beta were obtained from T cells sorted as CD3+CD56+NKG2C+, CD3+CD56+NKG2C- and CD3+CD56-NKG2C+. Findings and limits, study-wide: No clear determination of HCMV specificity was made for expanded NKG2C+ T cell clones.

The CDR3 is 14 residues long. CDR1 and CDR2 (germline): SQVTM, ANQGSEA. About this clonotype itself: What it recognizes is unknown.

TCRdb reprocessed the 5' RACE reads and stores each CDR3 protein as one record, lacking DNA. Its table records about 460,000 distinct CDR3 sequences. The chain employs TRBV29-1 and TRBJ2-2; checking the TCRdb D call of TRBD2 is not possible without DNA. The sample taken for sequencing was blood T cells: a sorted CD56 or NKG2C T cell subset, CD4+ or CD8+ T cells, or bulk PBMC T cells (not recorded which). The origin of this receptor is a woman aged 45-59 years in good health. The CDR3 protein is CSARGAPDPGELFF.